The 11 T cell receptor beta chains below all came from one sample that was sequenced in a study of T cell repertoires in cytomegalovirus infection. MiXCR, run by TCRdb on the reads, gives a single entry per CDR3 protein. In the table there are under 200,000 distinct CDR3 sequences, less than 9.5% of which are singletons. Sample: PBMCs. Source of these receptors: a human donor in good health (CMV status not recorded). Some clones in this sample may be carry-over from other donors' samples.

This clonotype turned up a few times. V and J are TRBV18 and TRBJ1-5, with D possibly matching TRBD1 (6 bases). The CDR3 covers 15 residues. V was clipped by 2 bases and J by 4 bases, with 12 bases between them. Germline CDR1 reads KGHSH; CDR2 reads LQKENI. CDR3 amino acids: CASSPSTGSNQPQHF. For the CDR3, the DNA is TGTGCCAGCTCACCATCGACAGGTTCGAATCAGCCCCAGCATTTT.

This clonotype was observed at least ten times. The CDR3 DNA reads TGTGCCAGCAGCACCCCCGTGGGGGGGGTAGGCTACGAGCAGTACTTC. Translating it yields CASSTPVGGVGYEQYF. The V gene is TRBV7-9, the J gene TRBJ2-7, with 7 bases aligning to TRBD2. Trimming cost V 5 bases and J 3 bases; bases outside gene matches: 13. The germline V gene has CDR1 SEHNR and CDR2 FQNEAQ (reference sequence). The CDR3 covers 16 residues.

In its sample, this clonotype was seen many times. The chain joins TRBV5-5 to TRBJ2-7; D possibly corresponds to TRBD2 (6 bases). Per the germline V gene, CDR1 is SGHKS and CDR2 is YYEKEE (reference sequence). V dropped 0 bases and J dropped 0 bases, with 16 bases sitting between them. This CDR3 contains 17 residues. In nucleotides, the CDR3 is TGTGCCAGCAGCTTGGGCACTCCCGGGAGTGCCTCCTACGAGCAGTACTTC. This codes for CASSLGTPGSASYEQYF. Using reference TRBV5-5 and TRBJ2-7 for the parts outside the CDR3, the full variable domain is DAGVTQSPTHLIKTRGQQVTLRCSPISGHKSVSWYQQVLGQGPQFIFQYYEKEERGRGNFPDRFSARQFPNYSSELNVNALLLGDSALYLCASSLGTPGSASYEQYFGPGTRLTVT.

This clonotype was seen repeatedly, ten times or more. CDR3: CASSSLDPGAAAFF. As DNA, the CDR3 is TGTGCCAGCAGCTCTCTGGACCCGGGAGCGGCGGCTTTCTTT. This rearrangement joins TRBV7-8 to TRBJ1-1; no clear D gene. Trimming removed 4 bases at V and 11 bases at J, with 20 bases between. This CDR3 has 14 amino acids. Germline CDR1 is SGHVS and CDR2 is FQNEAQ.

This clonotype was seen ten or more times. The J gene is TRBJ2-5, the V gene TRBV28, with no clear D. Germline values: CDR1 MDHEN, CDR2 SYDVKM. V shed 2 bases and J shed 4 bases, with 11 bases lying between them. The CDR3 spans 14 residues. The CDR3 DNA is TGTGCCAGCAGTTTACGACGCCAGGCAGAGACCCAGTACTTC. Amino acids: CASSLRRQAETQYF.

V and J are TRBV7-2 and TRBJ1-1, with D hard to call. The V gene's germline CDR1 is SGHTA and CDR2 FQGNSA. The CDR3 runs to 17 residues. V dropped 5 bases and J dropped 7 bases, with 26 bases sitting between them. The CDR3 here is CASSPPPPPPPALEAFF. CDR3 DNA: TGTGCCAGCAGCCCCCCCCCCCCCCCCCCCCCCGCCCTTGAAGCTTTCTTT.

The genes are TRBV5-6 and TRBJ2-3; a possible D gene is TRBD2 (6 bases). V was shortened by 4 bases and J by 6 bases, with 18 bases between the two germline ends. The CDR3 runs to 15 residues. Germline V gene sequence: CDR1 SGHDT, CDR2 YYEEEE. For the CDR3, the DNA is TGTGCCAGCAGCCCCGAGGTGGAGGGCGCGGATACGCAGTATTTT. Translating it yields CASSPEVEGADTQYF.

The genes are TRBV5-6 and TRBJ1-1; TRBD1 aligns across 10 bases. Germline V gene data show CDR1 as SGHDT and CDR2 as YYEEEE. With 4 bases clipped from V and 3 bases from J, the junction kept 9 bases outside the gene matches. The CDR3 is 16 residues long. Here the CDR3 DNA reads TGTGCCAGCAGCCCTGACAGGGGGCTGGAGGACACTGAAGCTTTCTTT. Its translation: CASSPDRGLEDTEAFF.

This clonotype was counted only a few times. CDR3: CASSETWNTEAFF. For the CDR3, the DNA is TGTGCCAGCAGCGAAACATGGAACACTGAAGCTTTCTTT. This chain connects TRBV7-2 to TRBJ1-1, with no clear D. The germline CDR1 and CDR2 sequences are SGHTA and FQGNSA. The CDR3 covers 13 residues. Trimming took 5 bases from V and 1 from J, leaving 8 bases between them.

The CDR3: CASPWEHSNQPQHF. For the CDR3, the DNA is TGTGCCAGCCCTTGGGAGCATAGCAATCAGCCCCAGCATTTT. The V call is TRBV11-3, the J call TRBJ1-5; unclear D gene. The CDR3 is 14 residues long. V gave up 8 bases and J gave up 0 bases, with 11 bases separating them. Germline CDR1 and CDR2: SGHNT and YENEEA.

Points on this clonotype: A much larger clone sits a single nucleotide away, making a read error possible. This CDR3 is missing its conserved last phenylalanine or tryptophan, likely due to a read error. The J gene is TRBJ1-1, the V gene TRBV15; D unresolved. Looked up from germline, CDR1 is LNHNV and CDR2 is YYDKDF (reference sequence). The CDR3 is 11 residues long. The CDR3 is CATSRDSVAFL. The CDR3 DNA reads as TGTGCCACCAGCCGAGATAGCGTAGCTTTCCTT.